A selection of T cell receptor beta chains follows, all from one sample in a study of cytomegalovirus exposure and HLA in healthy donors. Profiling relied on immunoSEQ multiplex PCR, and the TCRdb table lists in-frame clones only, not all of them. This repertoire shows about 190,000 clones, roughly four fifths found once; its top ten account for approximately 3.1%. Sequenced material: PBMCs. These receptors came from a woman in her 30s in good health and CMV-seropositive. The CDR3 runs from the conserved cysteine through the conserved F or W. Fields, in order: J gene, V gene, clone size, CDR3 protein. Clone size is not always given. Where it is, it says once, few, many or a class for expanded clones.

>TRBJ2-1|TRBV5-8|NA
CASSYIPYNEQFF
>NA|TRBV28|NA
CASSLLTGYEQYF
>TRBJ1-2|TRBV6-1|NA
CASSEAEAYGYTF
>TRBJ2-7|TRBV25-1|NA
CASSSATLGLHYEQYF
>TRBJ2-5|TRBV5-4|NA
CASSSGQTQETQYF
>TRBJ2-7|TRBV27|NA
CASSSDSYEQYF
>NA|TRBV27|NA
CASSRDRSYEQYF
>TRBJ1-2|TRBV5-1|NA
CASSLVNLRDYGYTF
>TRBJ2-5|TRBV4-2|NA
CASSQLEGAGEQYF
>TRBJ2-7|TRBV5-1|NA
CASSGGQLNPYEQYF
>TRBJ2-1|TRBV14|NA
CASSQDLRNEQFF
>TRBJ1-1|TRBV7-2|NA
CASSLALQGWGTEAFF
>TRBJ1-2|TRBV19|NA
CASSTGVRAGYTF
>TRBJ1-3|TRBV10-3|NA
CAISESGTVGNTIYF
>TRBJ1-4|TRBV10-1|few
CASSRTTNEKLFF
>TRBJ1-1|TRBV18|NA
CASSPGQGLGAFF
>TRBJ2-7|TRBV7-9|once
CASSLAGLPYEQYF
>TRBJ2-3|TRBV7-9|few
CSSSFLRRGYGDTQYF
>TRBJ1-1|TRBV7-9|once
CSSSLGGGGNTEAFF
>TRBJ2-6|TRBV7-9|NA
CASSLSGTGANVLTF
>TRBJ2-4|TRBV19|NA
CATSEGLSKNIQYF
>TRBJ2-7|TRBV7-9|NA
CASQRETGLSYEQYF
>TRBJ2-5|TRBV7-9|NA
CASSQVGGQETQYF
>TRBJ1-1|TRBV5-4|NA
CASSQAGGLNTEAFF
>TRBJ2-7|TRBV11-2|few
CASSLPPRQGGSYEQYF
>TRBJ1-6|TRBV27|NA
CASSTSGQINSPLHF
>TRBJ2-5|TRBV28|NA
CASSSGRLDETQYF
>TRBJ2-3|TRBV28|NA
CASSPSDVRSEDTQYF
>TRBJ1-5|TRBV5-6|NA
CASSLAGGQPQHF
>TRBJ2-3|TRBV4-2|NA
CASSHDQRELTDTQYF
>TRBJ2-3|TRBV6-1|NA
CASSGGTSGSPTDTQYF
>TRBJ2-1|TRBV7-9|NA
CASSPNPGGLAGLNEQFF
>TRBJ2-5|TRBV28|NA
CASSTPLGQGGRKETQYF
>TRBJ2-1|TRBV19|NA
CASSTLAGGPDEQFF
>TRBJ2-3|TRBV18|NA
CASSPSGEDTQYF
>TRBJ1-5|TRBV19|NA
CASSIDRTGGNQPQHF
>TRBJ2-7|TRBV5-4|NA
CASSLGGTGSPGYEQYF
>TRBJ1-1|TRBV25-1|NA
CASKGTLGSNTEAFF
>TRBJ1-1|TRBV28|few
CASSLYRERTEAFF
>TRBJ1-2|TRBV27|NA
CASRDRGWNYGYTF
>TRBJ1-1|TRBV28|NA
CASKGGRGVTEAFF
>TRBJ2-4|TRBV5-4|few
CASSAPGQAENIQYF
>TRBJ2-1|TRBV2|NA
CASSEAGGFDNEQFF
>TRBJ2-7|TRBV2|NA
CASRIVEQYF
>NA|TRBV18|NA
CASSPGQGEQYF
>TRBJ1-5|TRBV28|once
CASSPPGGNQPQHF